The following is a TCR beta chain sequence with its context. The data belong to a study of PD-L1 blockade in urothelial cancer. Study summary: Patients had undergone 0 to 3 prior chemotherapy regimens.

Time point given: pretreatment peripheral blood. For each patient, 1 to 8 samples were obtained, pretreatment and on-treatment. In each PCR, synthetic TCR analog templates were spiked in. Method: immunoSEQ multiplex PCR; TCRdb's copy keeps in-frame clones and lacks some. Of tens of thousands of clones listed, 85% to 90% were seen once; the top ten hold about a sixth. Trimming took 3 bases from V and 4 from J, leaving 9 bases between them. This CDR3 contains 13 residues. Germline lookup yields CDR1 LNHDA and CDR2 SQIVND (reference sequence). Sample: PBMCs, taken around atezolizumab (anti-PD-L1) treatment. This sequence joins TRBV19 and TRBJ1-1; D might be TRBD1 (5 bases). This TCR was sampled from a man aged 70-80 years with urothelial cancer. This CDR3 is CASSMEGSTEAFF. For the CDR3, the DNA is TGTGCCAGTAGTATGGAGGGGAGCACTGAAGCTTTCTTT.